The 8 T cell receptor beta chains listed next were all sequenced from one sample in a study of PD-1 blockade in classical Hodgkin lymphoma. Every single patient, without exception, relapsed after autologous stem cell transplantation, and brentuximab vedotin exposure varied. The method was immunoSEQ multiplex PCR; TCRdb's version includes in-frame clones alone and lacks a portion of them. The sample has about 24,000 clones; 81% are singletons. Sequencing used peripheral blood mononuclear cells (PBMCs), obtained before the second cycle of nivolumab. These receptors were obtained from a human donor with classical Hodgkin lymphoma.

V and J are TRBV12-5 and TRBJ2-1; 11 nucleotides agree with TRBD1. The V gene's germline CDR1 is LGHNT and CDR2 FRNRAP. This CDR3 has 11 residues. J lost 15 bases, V lost 6 bases, and 4 bases had no gene match. CDR3 DNA sequence: TGTGCTAGTGGCCCGGGACAGGGGGTGTTCTTC. This translates into CASGPGQGVFF.

The chain combines TRBV5-8 with TRBJ1-5; D not certain. V was pared by 2 bases and J by 3 bases, with 6 bases between. The CDR3 consists of 13 residues. The V gene's germline CDR1 is SGHTS and CDR2 YDEGEE. CDR3 region: CASSFGDNQPQHF. DNA of the CDR3: TGTGCCAGCAGCTTTGGAGACAATCAGCCCCAGCATTTT.

The chain links TRBV6-5 to TRBJ2-7, with TRBD2 as a possible D gene (5 bases). There are 11 residues in the CDR3. CDR1 is MNHEY and CDR2 is SVGAGI in the germline V gene. The ends were cut back, 6 bases at V and 12 bases at J, with 15 bases in the middle. This CDR3 reads CASRENIGGYF. CDR3 in DNA: TGTGCCAGCAGGGAGAACATTGGAGGGTACTTC.

V and J are TRBV11-3 and TRBJ2-7, with a weak D call TRBD2 (6 bases). This CDR3 is built from 14 residues. Trimming left V 2 bases short and J 3 bases short, with 11 bases between. Per the germline V gene, CDR1 is SGHNT and CDR2 is YENEEA. CDR3 DNA sequence: TGTGCCAGCAGCTTATTCCCGGGGGACTACGAGCAGTACTTC. Residues: CASSLFPGDYEQYF.

The chain combines TRBV27 with TRBJ1-4; D gene unclear. The CDR3 runs to 15 residues. Germline-derived CDR1 and CDR2 are MNHEY and SMNVEV (reference sequence). Trimming left V 0 bases short and J 2 bases short, with 7 bases between. In DNA, the CDR3 is TGTGCCAGCAGTTTATCCGCAGTTACTAATGAAAAACTGTTTTTT. It is translated as CASSLSAVTNEKLFF.

This chain uses TRBV10-1 with TRBJ2-4; 8 bases are a match to TRBD1. V shed 3 bases, J shed 5 bases, and the junction held 9 bases outside the gene matches. Germline values: CDR1 WNHNN, CDR2 SYGVQD (reference sequence). The CDR3 length is 16 residues. The CDR3 loop is CASSDPTRGPENIQYF. The CDR3 nucleotides read TGCGCCAGCAGTGACCCTACCAGGGGGCCCGAAAACATTCAGTACTTC.

Worth noting for this clone: The same CDR3 arises from other DNA sequences in this sample as well. The rearrangement links TRBV5-1 to TRBJ1-2; 9 nucleotides line up with TRBD1. The germline CDR1 and CDR2 sequences are SGHRS and YFSETQ. The ends lost 4 bases at V and 3 bases at J; junction bases unmatched: 7. CDR3 length equals 15 residues. CDR3 DNA sequence: TGCGCCAGCAGCCCGGGAGGGACAGGGTACTATGGCTACACCTTC. This encodes CASSPGGTGYYGYTF.

The rearrangement joins TRBV30 to TRBJ2-5; no firm D call. The DNA end is more similar to TRBJ2-7, so the J call may be wrong. CDR3 length: 10 residues. In germline, CDR1 is GTSNPN, CDR2 SVGIG (reference sequence). CDR3 in amino acids: CAWGTYEQYF. The CDR3 DNA is TGTGCCTGGGGGACCTACGAGCAGTACTTC.